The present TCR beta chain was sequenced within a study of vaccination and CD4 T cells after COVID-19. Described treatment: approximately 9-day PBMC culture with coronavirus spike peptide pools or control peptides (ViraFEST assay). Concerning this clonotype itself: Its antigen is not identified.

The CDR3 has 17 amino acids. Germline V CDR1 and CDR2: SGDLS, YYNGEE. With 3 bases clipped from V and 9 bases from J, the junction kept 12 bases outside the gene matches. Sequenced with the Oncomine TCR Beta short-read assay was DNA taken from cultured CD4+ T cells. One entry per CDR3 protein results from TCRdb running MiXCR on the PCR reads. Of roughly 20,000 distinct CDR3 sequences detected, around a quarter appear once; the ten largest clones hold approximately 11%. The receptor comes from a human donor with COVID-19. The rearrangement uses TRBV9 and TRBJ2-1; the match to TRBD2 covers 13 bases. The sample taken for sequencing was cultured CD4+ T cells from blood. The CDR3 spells CASSASSGTSGVGEQFF. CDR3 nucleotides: TGTGCCAGCAGCGCCTCTTCCGGGACTAGCGGGGTGGGTGAGCAGTTCTTC.